Reported below is one T cell receptor (beta chain). Its matching antigen is unknown. This entry comes from a study of PD-1 blockade in classical Hodgkin lymphoma. Findings of the study overall: CD4+ TCR diversity, unlike CD8+, rose significantly by C4D1.

Germline loops: CDR1 MGHRA, CDR2 YSYEKL. The CDR3 runs to 16 residues. Germline trimming cut 0 bases from V and 8 bases from J; bases unmatched to any gene: 5. Using immunoSEQ multiplex PCR, the repertoire was profiled, and TCRdb retains in-frame clones only, with some absent. The sample holds fewer than 100,000 clones, more than 85% seen once. Documented time point: cycle 4 day 1 (C4D1), after more than five weeks of nivolumab. Each and every patient relapsed after autologous stem cell transplantation, and patients got differing brentuximab vedotin exposure. This sequence joins TRBV4-1 and TRBJ2-1; TRBD2 aligns across 12 bases. The sample here was peripheral blood mononuclear cells (PBMCs), taken before the fourth cycle of nivolumab. The receptor was isolated from a human donor with classical Hodgkin lymphoma. The CDR3 DNA reads TGCGCCAGCAGCCAAGAGACTAGCGGGAGTTGGTATGAGCAGTTCTTC. Amino acids: CASSQETSGSWYEQFF.